These T cell receptor beta chains were read from a single sample in a study of shared clonotypes between healthy human individuals. The table came from immunoSEQ multiplex PCR; TCRdb's copy has only in-frame clones and leaves some out. The sample consists of hundreds of thousands of clones, approximately 96% of them appearing once. The sample was naive CD8+ T cells sorted from blood. The receptor set was obtained from a woman aged 25-40 years in good health. CDR3s include the opening cysteine and the closing phenylalanine or tryptophan.

>TRBV19|TRBJ1-5
CASSPPTGGSNQPQHF
>TRBV11-3|TRBJ2-3
CASSSPLSGTDTQYF
>TRBV28|TRBJ2-7
CASSLSGGAGEQYF
>TRBV7-3|TRBJ2-3
CASSSQREVADTQYF
>TRBV7-8|TRBJ2-7
CASSGESSGSSYEQYF
>TRBV9|TRBJ2-1
CASSVMAGGPYNEQFF
>TRBV5-6|TRBJ2-7
CASSRGLGTQSYEQYF
>TRBV21-1|TRBJ2-7
CASSNSITSRYEQYF
>TRBV6-5|TRBJ1-1
CASSYSRSNTEAFF
>TRBV6-5|TRBJ2-6
CASTSGANVLTF
>TRBV5-6|TRBJ2-3
CASSSQGNGDTQYF
>TRBV27|TRBJ1-2
CASSFRGAGYGYTF
>TRBV7-6|TRBJ2-7
CASSLAVGSQQYF
>TRBV9|TRBJ1-4
CASGRRGNEKLFF
>TRBV2|TRBJ2-1
CASCLAGGYNEQFF
>TRBV4-2|TRBJ1-2
CASSQDRGNYGYTF
>TRBV5-8|TRBJ2-2
CASRPTSGKDTGELFF
>TRBV10-1|TRBJ2-7
CASSESTGIYEQYF
>TRBV11-2|TRBJ1-4
CASSLQTETNEKLFF
>TRBV23-1|TRBJ2-4
CASSQWPRDRKNIQYF
>TRBV7-9|TRBJ2-3
CASSLPIAGDTQYF
>TRBV5-4|TRBJ1-2
CASSLTWEDGYTF
>TRBV14|TRBJ1-2
CASSQDIQGLYYGYTF
>TRBV11-1|TRBJ2-3
CASSLDTRYATDTQYF
>TRBV21-1|TRBJ1-4
CASITGSTNEKLFF
>TRBV11-2|NA
CASSLMGPAYEQYF
>TRBV2|TRBJ1-2
CASSGGSNYGYTF
>TRBV11-2|TRBJ1-2
CASSLGGAVNGYTF
>TRBV27|TRBJ2-7
CATLGQGQEQYF
>TRBV4-2|TRBJ1-3
CASSREYRVGPRRIIYF
>TRBV10-1|TRBJ2-2
CASSESGALGELFF
>TRBV2|TRBJ2-1
CASRDNEQFF
>TRBV7-9|TRBJ2-2
CASSPTVRELFF
>TRBV5-1|TRBJ2-7
CASREGTSDIYEQYF
>TRBV2|TRBJ2-5
CASDPAGGLETQYF